The TCR beta chain under discussion was sequenced for a study of cytomegalovirus exposure and HLA in healthy donors (dated by TCRdb to 2016 to 2017). Broadly, across the study: An earlier analysis of approximately 550 of the donors reported more than 250 Gb of sequence data and about 100 million unique TCR beta sequences from some 180 million T cells. An early release that covered more than 550 HLA-typed donors contained around 300 gigabases of sequencing data and about 84 million unique TCR sequences. Among the roughly 370 genotyped donors, around 79% belonged to the genetic ancestry cluster associated with self-reported Caucasian donors. The aim of the study was to test whether cataloging public T cell receptors could identify signatures of past pathogen exposure. Using immunosequencing, the study profiled T cell repertoires from 500 to 800 subjects and related those repertoires to cytomegalovirus serostatus. A separate validation cohort of about 110 different subjects was used in addition to the roughly 620-subject first cohort. The study combined high-throughput TCR immunosequencing, statistical association of individual TCRs with disease status, and machine learning to predict cytomegalovirus infection status. To study patterns of TCR occurrence, a later analysis re-analyzed previously published TCR beta repertoires from 650 to 750 donors and added high-resolution HLA genotyping. In the later analysis, no new phenotypic data were used to find candidate immune exposures; instead, reliance was placed on TCR beta sequences and their occurrence across donors. To decide whether each TCR beta V gene segment behaved as functional or pseudogenic, an earlier analysis of fewer than 750 of the donors relied on high-throughput TCR beta sequencing. Donor age, sex, ethnicity and CMV serostatus were compiled together with the repertoire data. A later genetic analysis used genome-wide SNP genotypes for 398 of the 666 donors, treating that subset as a discovery cohort. Every discovery cohort repertoire had been produced on one sequencing platform. Class I and class II HLA loci were covered by the typing at four-digit resolution. The number of donors typed differed by locus, with roughly 620-630 for A, B, C, DRB1 and DQB1, 522 for DQA1, nearly 610 for DPA1, and 450 to 480 for DPB1. Roughly 5 DR-DQ haplotypes were handled as single units for association and clustering because linkage in the cohort was strong. Across approximately 400 genotyped donors of the cohort, an average of roughly 230,000 unique TCR beta nucleotide sequences per donor were sequenced, and roughly 17% of those sequences were non-productive.

Inclusive of the bounding cysteine and phenylalanine, the CDR3 is 14 residues long. Solely the CDR3 DNA is kept, with 42 bases framed from the first base. Taken from the germline V gene (reference sequence), the CDR1 and CDR2 loops are SGHAT and FQDESV. Trimming takes 3 bases off V and 8 bases off J; junction bases not matched to a gene: 9. The library was produced with the immunoSEQ multiplex PCR assay. The multiplex PCR relied on a mix of 60 forward primers for TCR Vbeta segments and 13 reverse primers for TCR Jbeta segments. The CDR3 region of rearranged TCR beta genes was amplified from genomic DNA by a multiplex PCR assay. On the Illumina HiSeq System, the amplified TCR beta libraries were sequenced as 87-base-pair reads. The authors' analysis ran thus. Across the 700 or so repertoires, a later analysis counted roughly 84 million unique TCR beta chains, about 10 million of which were shared by at least two donors. A nearest-neighbor algorithm error-corrected the raw reads and collapsed the reads into unique sequences, merging closely related sequences to remove PCR and sequencing errors. To assign V, D and J gene segments, CDR3 sequences were aligned to IMGT reference sequences. For a sequence to be retained, a match of at least six nucleotides was required to both a V gene segment and a J gene segment. A rearrangement was called productive if the CDR3 had no stop codons and remained in frame with V and J, and every other rearrangement was called non-productive. Following IMGT convention, CDR3 was defined as the stretch from the second conserved V-encoded cysteine up to the conserved J-encoded phenylalanine. In an earlier analysis of more than 550 of the donors, sequences lacking an unambiguous match to a single V gene segment were excluded. An earlier analysis of 450 to 650 of the donors called V segments functional above 56.7% productive rearrangements and segregating when the between-donor standard deviation exceeded 5%. A statistical classification framework was built to diagnose cytomegalovirus status from the catalog of TCR beta chain sequences. A later analysis assigned V and J genes by comparing TCR nucleotide sequences with IMGT/GENE-DB human TR gene sequences. The TCRdist pipeline was used in a later analysis to assign CDR3 sequences and most-parsimonious VDJ recombination scenarios. In a later analysis, each TCR beta chain was defined by its CDR3 amino acid sequence together with its V-gene family, and reads without a unique V-gene family were excluded. A later analysis removed 600 or so highly shared, low-generation-probability nucleotide sequences to deal with suspected cross-contamination and a sequencing artifact. In a later analysis, a clonal expansion index was calculated for each public chain from normalized within-repertoire ranks of inferred template counts. Generation probabilities in a later analysis came from a VDJ recombination model fitted to out-of-frame rearrangements, and those results were checked against IGoR. Hypergeometric tests were used in a later analysis to score TCR-TCR, TCR-HLA and TCR-CMV co-occurrence, with a repertoire-size bias correction applied to the TCR pairs. A later analysis estimated false discovery rates by permuting HLA or CMV assignments 20 times. In a later analysis, co-occurring TCRs were grouped using DBSCAN, with TCRdist sequence similarity added in when clustering inside HLA-allele-positive subsets. Repertoires with fewer than 30,000 or more than 120,000 public chains were left out of co-occurrence clustering, as were five repertoires with anomalous nucleotide sharing. The table comes from immuneACCESS by way of TCRdb, which keeps in-frame sequences with V and J called. Part of the clones is missing from these tables; in studies checked, under half for an unresolved V gene and the rest for unknown reasons. V and J calls and clone size are given by that table; D and trimming were obtained from the DNA. For this sample the table gives over 110,000 clones, of which over 75% were detected only once. Jointly, the top ten make up around 2.5% of the sample.

On this clone: The antigen this receptor binds is unknown. Base qualities are missing; no much larger clone stands one base away.

The cohort consisted of hundreds of healthy bone marrow donors. All cohort members were sampled while nominally healthy, although unrecorded immune exposures were likely present. The donor was CMV seronegative and was included in the group of hundreds of seronegative cohort members. Every donor gave a peripheral blood sample, and the peripheral blood mononuclear cells from that sample were used for TCR beta sequencing. The Qiagen DNeasy Blood Extraction Kit was used to extract genomic DNA from the blood cell samples. The full study reports these points: Presence/absence analyses assumed roughly uniform sequencing depth across donors, an assumption that may not hold. A later analysis found that TCR association rates varied across HLA loci, with DRB1 alleles showing the most associated TCRs and HLA-C alleles the fewest. The authors suggested that the approach could potentially be extended to other disease states and immunological phenotypes. The study listed 164 TCR beta chains as associated with cytomegalovirus. In vitro tests confirmed that three of the cytomegalovirus-associated TCR beta chains recognize cytomegalovirus antigens. Because HLA typing was unavailable for some donors at each locus, only the typed subset was used in association tests. The cohort was sequenced for TCR beta chains only, and without alpha or paired-chain data the features that could be detected were limited. Cytomegalovirus status was reported to be diagnosed by the classifier with high specificity and sensitivity in both the original and validation cohorts. In a later analysis, most CMV-associated TCR beta chains were found to appear HLA-restricted, with HLA associations seemingly driven largely by CMV exposure. A later analysis associated some 17,000 TCR beta sequences with specific HLA alleles at a false discovery rate of 0.05. Because counts were too low, roughly 17 rarely observed V segments, including chromosome 9 orphons, were left out of the earlier analysis of about 500 of the donors. When HLA alleles, especially DR and DQ, strongly co-occurred, TCR associations were difficult to assign to individual alleles. In a later genetic analysis, a missense DCLRE1C variant was associated with V-gene and J-gene trimming of TCR beta chains, and the association was replicated in an independent cohort. A further reported finding was that TCR beta sequences accurately predicted the HLA-A and HLA-B alleles for most subjects in the first cohort. In a later genetic analysis, fewer N-insertions in productive TCRs were reported among donors in an Asian-associated ancestry cluster than the approximately 670-donor mean. Across donors, most TCR sequences were observed very rarely, whereas some public TCRs were present in many individuals. Correlated functional status among segregating V segments might be attributable to linkage disequilibrium, but an unknown experimental factor could not be ruled out. Several of the top co-occurrence clusters appeared to be linked to parvovirus B19, influenza, CMV and Epstein-Barr virus, according to a later analysis. Because the 87-base-pair reads could not distinguish some IMGT-functional V segments, including TRBV6-2 and TRBV6-3, those segments were excluded. A cluster of highly shared sequence variants was judged likely to be a technical artifact of the sequencing pipeline. Compared with equally common non-associated chains, HLA-associated TCR beta chains in a later analysis were more clonally expanded and had lower generation probabilities. For the cohort, immune exposure information was limited to CMV serostatus. In an earlier analysis of a few hundred of the donors, most TCR beta V segments were observed in productive rearrangements about 87% or about 30% of the time, broadly matching IMGT annotations.

The TCR originated in a male donor in good health and CMV-seronegative. Recombination connected TRBV11-1 to TRBJ2-7, with 8 junctional bases fitting TRBD2. The sequencing input was PBMCs. CDR3 region: CASSFTGLAGQQYF. The nucleotide sequence is given as TGTGCCAGCAGCTTCACAGGACTAGCCGGCCAGCAGTACTTC.